The 12 T cell receptor beta chains listed next were all sequenced from one sample in a study of T cells after yellow fever vaccination. TCRdb processed the 5' RACE reads anew with MiXCR; each CDR3 protein has one entry. In the table there are under 400,000 distinct CDR3 sequences, approximately 10% of which are singletons. Here the sequenced sample was PBMCs, taken on the day of the first yellow fever vaccination. Receptors were obtained from a man aged 18 to 35 who received the YFV17D yellow fever vaccine.

This clonotype showed up just a few times. The chain carries TRBV7-2 and TRBJ2-7; perhaps D is TRBD1 or TRBD2 (5 bases each). This CDR3 region has 14 residues. Deletions cut 5 bases from V and 1 base from J, with 12 bases between. Looked up from germline, CDR1 is SGHTA and CDR2 is FQGNSA. The CDR3 nucleotides read TGTGCCAGCAGCCAGGGACGGACTTCCTACGAGCAGTACTTC. This encodes CASSQGRTSYEQYF.

The rearrangement links TRBV6-2 or TRBV6-3 to TRBJ2-7; D may match TRBD1 or TRBD2 (7 bases each). Trimming shortened V by 4 bases and J by 7 bases, and 17 bases separated the two germline ends. The CDR3 has 14 amino acids. The germline V gene has CDR1 MNHEY and CDR2 SVGEGT. CDR3 bases: TGTGCCAGCAGTTTCGCAGGGGGGGCGAGAGAGCAGTACGTC. This encodes CASSFAGGAREQYV.

This clonotype occurred a few times. The chain recombines TRBV2 with TRBJ2-3; the D is unclear. V was shortened by 7 bases and J by 4 bases, with 6 bases between the two germline ends. Per the germline V gene, CDR1 is SNHLY and CDR2 is FYNNEI. The CDR3 loop spans 11 amino acids. The CDR3, as DNA: TGTGCCAGCACCCGATCAGATACGCAGTATTTT. This encodes CASTRSDTQYF.

The rearrangement joins TRBV12-5 to TRBJ2-7; D tentatively reads TRBD1 or TRBD2 (5 bases each). The CDR3 is 17 residues long. The germline CDR1 and CDR2 sequences are LGHNT and FRNRAP. Trimming stripped 6 bases from V and 2 bases from J, with 23 bases between. This CDR3 is CASGWSTGTPQAYEQYV. As DNA, the CDR3 is TGTGCTAGTGGCTGGAGTACCGGGACCCCACAGGCCTACGAGCAGTACGTC.

This chain joins TRBV18 and TRBJ1-4, with a possible D match to TRBD1 (5 bases). Germline V gives CDR1 KGHSH, CDR2 LQKENI. This CDR3 has 15 amino acids. Trimming shortened V by 4 bases and J by 3 bases, and 12 bases separated the two germline ends. CDR3 region: CASSQNQGSNEKLFF. CDR3 nucleotides: TGTGCCAGCTCACAAAACCAGGGATCTAATGAAAAACTGTTTTTT.

The rearrangement joins TRBV6-2 or TRBV6-3 to TRBJ1-1; weak D call: TRBD1 (6 bases). The V end lost 6 bases, the J end lost 5 bases, and 16 bases lay between the germline ends. The germline gives CDR1 MNHEY, CDR2 SVGEGT. The length of the CDR3 is 14 residues. The CDR3 coding sequence is TGTGCCAGCAGCCGAGGGGGTCGAACAACTGAAGCTTTCTTT. The encoded protein is CASSRGGRTTEAFF.

The rearrangement links TRBV20-1 to TRBJ2-1; TRBD2 aligns across 11 bases. This CDR3 region has 16 residues. CDR1 is DFQATT, CDR2 SNEGSKA, per germline (reference sequence). V lost 5 bases and J lost 2; bases outside the gene matches: 8. The CDR3 protein is CSAPTTLAGAYNEQFF. DNA for the CDR3: TGCAGTGCTCCGACGACACTAGCGGGAGCCTACAATGAGCAGTTCTTC.

A few counts support this clonotype. The chain couples TRBV4-3 to TRBJ1-6; TRBD1 agrees at 7 bases. From germline, CDR1 is LGHNA and CDR2 YSLEER. This CDR3 is built from 15 residues. With V trimmed by 0 bases and J by 9 bases, 5 bases remained unmatched. CDR3 in DNA: TGCGCCAGCAGCCAAGATGACAGGGAGGTTTCACCCCTCCACTTT. Amino acid sequence: CASSQDDREVSPLHF.

V usage is TRBV29-1 and J usage is TRBJ2-2; TRBD2 matches at 8 bases. CDR1 is SQVTM and CDR2 is ANQGSEA in the germline V gene. The CDR3 is made up of 13 amino acids. V gave up 8 bases and J gave up 4 bases; unmatched junction bases: 6. CDR3 residues: CSNSGETTGELFF. As DNA, the CDR3 is TGCAGCAATAGCGGGGAGACCACCGGGGAGCTGTTTTTT.

The chain carries TRBV10-3 and TRBJ1-2; a possible D gene is TRBD1 (6 bases). This CDR3 has 13 residues. Trimming took off 2 bases at V and 4 bases at J, with 8 bases between the two ends. Per the germline V gene, CDR1 is ENHRY and CDR2 is SYGVKD. CDR3 sequence reads: CAISEGTSYGYTF. The DNA of the CDR3 is TGTGCCATCAGTGAGGGGACATCCTATGGCTACACCTTC.

This clonotype has just a few counts. The rearrangement joins TRBV24-1 to TRBJ2-1; D gene ambiguous. This CDR3 has 16 residues. The V gene lost 4 bases and the J gene lost 5 bases, with 17 bases spanning the gap. Per the germline V gene, CDR1 is KGHDR and CDR2 is SFDVKD. CDR3 amino acids: CATSDPHLGPNNEQFF. CDR3 in DNA: TGTGCCACCAGTGACCCGCATCTGGGCCCCAACAATGAGCAGTTCTTC.

This clonotype was seen more than once but under ten times. The chain has TRBV7-2 and TRBJ2-7, with TRBD1 matching over 7 bases. Germline V gene sequence: CDR1 SGHTA, CDR2 FQGNSA. The CDR3 loop spans 12 amino acids. V lost 4 bases to trimming and J lost 6 bases; unmatched junction nucleotides: 3. The DNA of the CDR3 is TGTGCCAGCAGCTATGGGGACAGCGAGCAGTACTTC. It encodes CASSYGDSEQYF.